This is a list of T cell receptor beta chains from one sample in a study of CD8 T cells in Susac syndrome. TCRdb used MiXCR to reprocess the immunoSEQ multiplex PCR reads, holding one entry per CDR3 protein. The data contain about 140,000 distinct CDR3 sequences, roughly 95% of them singletons. Sequencing was performed on CD4+ T cells from PBMCs. These receptors were collected from a human donor with multiple sclerosis. Both conserved end residues are part of each CDR3. The D gene is left open where the match is weak. Clone size appears in some rows only: once, few, many, or a class for an expanded clone.

D gene,J gene,V gene,clone size,CDR3 DNA,CDR3 protein
-,TRBJ2-1,TRBV12-5,-,TGTGCTAGTGGTTTGGTACGAAATGAGCAGTTCTTC,CASGLVRNEQFF
TRBD2,TRBJ2-1,TRBV30,-,TGTGCCTGGAGTGTACGGTCGGGGGGTGCCGGTAATGAGCAGTTCTTC,CAWSVRSGGAGNEQFF
TRBD2,TRBJ2-1,TRBV12-3/TRBV12-4,-,TGTGCCACACAATTAGCGGGAGGGCCGGTAGATGAGCAGTTCTTC,CATQLAGGPVDEQFF
-,TRBJ1-1,TRBV16,once,TGTGCCAGCAGCCAATCAAGGACATCGAACACTGAAGCTTTCTTT,CASSQSRTSNTEAFF
-,TRBJ2-7,TRBV5-1,-,TGCGCCAGCAGCTTGGACGGTGCCCCCGGGGAGCAGTACTTC,CASSLDGAPGEQYF
-,TRBJ1-5,TRBV3-1,once,TGTGCCAGCAGCTCAGGGGACAATCAGCCCCAGCATTTT,CASSSGDNQPQHF
-,TRBJ2-3,TRBV4-1,-,TGCGCCAGCAGCCAAGTCGACGGCGATACGCAGTATTTT,CASSQVDGDTQYF
-,TRBJ1-2,TRBV28,-,TGTGCCAGCAGTCCCTCAGGGGTCTATGGCTACACCTTC,CASSPSGVYGYTF
-,TRBJ1-2,TRBV11-2,-,TGTGCCAGCAGCCGGGACCCCTTAAACTATGGCTACACCTTC,CASSRDPLNYGYTF
-,TRBJ2-6,TRBV30,-,TGTGCCGGCTCCCCTGGTTCTGGAGGGGCCAACGTCCTGACTTTC,CAGSPGSGGANVLTF
TRBD2,TRBJ2-2,TRBV6-2/TRBV6-3,-,TGTGCCAGCAGAGAAAGACTAGCGGGCGCCGGGGAGCTGTTTTTT,CASRERLAGAGELFF
-,TRBJ1-2,TRBV29-1,-,TGCAGCGTTGCTTCAGGGGCGCAAGGCGGCTACACCTTC,CSVASGAQGGYTF
-,TRBJ2-7,TRBV7-6,-,TGTGCCAGCAGCCCCGTCCGGGACTACGAGCAGTACTTC,CASSPVRDYEQYF
-,TRBJ1-5,TRBV2,-,TGTGCCAGCAGCAGGGCGATGGGGGCTAGCAATCAGCCCCAGCATTTT,CASSRAMGASNQPQHF
-,TRBJ2-5,TRBV18,-,TGTGCCAGCTCAGGAATTCCGGGACCCGCCGGTGGAGAGACCCAGTACTTC,CASSGIPGPAGGETQYF
-,TRBJ2-7,TRBV29-1,-,TGCAGCGTTGTGGTTGATTCCTACGAGCAGTACTTC,CSVVVDSYEQYF
TRBD2,TRBJ2-7,TRBV6-6,once,TGTGCCAGCAGTGTTGGGCGGGAGAGCTCCTACGAGCAGTACTTC,CASSVGRESSYEQYF
TRBD1,TRBJ2-7,TRBV20-1,-,TGCAGTGCTAGGGTGGGACAGGGTGGCTACGAGCAGTACTTC,CSARVGQGGYEQYF
-,TRBJ1-2,TRBV5-1,-,TGCGCCAGCAGCTACCAGGGTGACGGCTACACCTTC,CASSYQGDGYTF
TRBD1,TRBJ2-6,TRBV5-1,-,TGCGCCAGCAGACGCGGACAGGAAAGCTCTGGGGCCAACGTCCTGACTTTC,CASRRGQESSGANVLTF
-,TRBJ1-1,TRBV5-1,once,TGCGCCAGCAGCTTCATGGGCCCTGAAGCTTTCTTT,CASSFMGPEAFF
-,TRBJ2-4,TRBV7-9,-,TGTGCCAGCAGCTTAGACAACAGGGGAGGAAACATTCAGTACTTC,CASSLDNRGGNIQYF
TRBD1,TRBJ1-5,TRBV30,-,TGTGCCGGTAGGACAGGGCGACAGCCCCAGCATTTT,CAGRTGRQPQHF
-,TRBJ2-7,TRBV29-1,-,TGCAGCGTTGACTCCCAGGACAGTCTCAAAGGCGAGCAGTACTTC,CSVDSQDSLKGEQYF
-,TRBJ1-2,TRBV28,-,TGTGCCAGCTTCCACCCAGAGTTCTATGGCTACACCTTC,CASFHPEFYGYTF
-,TRBJ2-1,TRBV13,-,TGTGCCAGCAACCCTCCCGGGGCTTACAATGAGCAGTTCTTC,CASNPPGAYNEQFF
-,TRBJ2-1,TRBV7-2,-,TGTGCCAGCATCGTGGGGGGGCCCCGAGGAAGCTCCTACAATGAGCAGTTCTTC,CASIVGGPRGSSYNEQFF
-,TRBJ2-7,TRBV14,-,TGTGCCAGCAGCCAAGATCGGGAAGGTGCCCTCTACGAGCAGTACTTC,CASSQDREGALYEQYF
-,TRBJ1-5,TRBV12-3/TRBV12-4,-,TGTGCCAGCAGAAGAGACAGCTACAACAATCAGCCCCAGCATTTT,CASRRDSYNNQPQHF
-,TRBJ1-5,TRBV29-1,-,TGCAGCGTAGCCCATAGTAGCAATCAGCCCCAGCATTTT,CSVAHSSNQPQHF
TRBD1,TRBJ2-7,TRBV30,-,TGTGCCTGGAGTAGGGGGACAGGGGGTACCTACGAGCAGTACTTC,CAWSRGTGGTYEQYF
TRBD2,TRBJ2-1,TRBV11-2,once,TGTGCCAGCAGCTTAGACACTAGCGGGAGCTCCTACAATGAGCAGTTCTTC,CASSLDTSGSSYNEQFF
-,TRBJ2-3,TRBV5-1,once,TGCGCCAGCAGCTTGGAGCAGCCCAGCACAGATACGCAGTATTTT,CASSLEQPSTDTQYF
TRBD1,TRBJ1-4,TRBV18,-,TGTGCCAGCTCACATGAGGGGGCACATAATGAAAAACTGTTTTTT,CASSHEGAHNEKLFF
-,TRBJ2-2,TRBV30,-,TGTGCCTGGGGCAGGGCGAACACCGGGGAGCTGTTTTTT,CAWGRANTGELFF
-,TRBJ1-2,TRBV29-1,-,TGCAGCGTTGGGTTAAGTGGGGCAGGGAATGGCTACACCTTC,CSVGLSGAGNGYTF
TRBD2,TRBJ2-3,TRBV5-1,-,TGCGCCAGCAGCTTGTTCCTAGCGGGAGAATTGGCCACAGATACGCAGTATTTT,CASSLFLAGELATDTQYF
-,TRBJ2-1,TRBV15,-,TGTGCCACCAGCAGAGATTCCAGAGGGGGGTCCTGGAGCTACAATGAGCAGTTCTTC,CATSRDSRGGSWSYNEQFF
-,TRBJ2-5,TRBV6-2/TRBV6-3,-,TGTGCCACCGCAGGAGCAGCAAAAGAGACCCAGTACTTC,CATAGAAKETQYF
-,TRBJ1-2,TRBV3-1,-,TGTGCCAGCAGCCAAGCGGTGAGGGGCTACACCTTC,CASSQAVRGYTF
-,TRBJ2-3,TRBV20-1,-,TGCAGTGCCAGAGGACAGGGACTAGCAGATACGCAGTATTTT,CSARGQGLADTQYF
TRBD2,TRBJ2-1,TRBV27,-,TGTGCCAGCAGAGATATAGCGGGAGGGCCCTACAATGAGCAGTTCTTC,CASRDIAGGPYNEQFF
-,TRBJ2-7,TRBV29-1,-,TGCAGCGTCCCCGCAGGATTGAACGAGCAGTACTTC,CSVPAGLNEQYF
TRBD1,TRBJ1-5,TRBV28,once,TGTGCCAGCAGTTTCGACAGGGCCTTGTCCCAGCCCCAGCATTTT,CASSFDRALSQPQHF
-,TRBJ2-2,TRBV29-1,-,TGCAGCGCCTGGACGGCTCACACCGGGGAGCTGTTTTTT,CSAWTAHTGELFF
-,TRBJ1-1,TRBV29-1,-,TGCAGCGGGCGGTTGTCGGGCGAAGCTTTCTTT,CSGRLSGEAFF
-,TRBJ1-2,TRBV20-1,-,TGCAGTGCTCCCAAGTTAGCGGGGCCGCACGGCTACACCTTC,CSAPKLAGPHGYTF
-,TRBJ1-1,TRBV3-1,once,TGTGCCAGCAGCCCCCCGAGTGGTGAAGCTTTCTTT,CASSPPSGEAFF
-,TRBJ2-7,TRBV4-2,-,TGTGCCAGCAGCCAAGATCCGGCTGGGGAGAGCTGGACCTACGAGCAGTACTTC,CASSQDPAGESWTYEQYF
-,TRBJ1-2,TRBV7-8,-,TGTGCCAGCAGCCGAGGGCTGGGGGCGAACTATGGCTACACCTTC,CASSRGLGANYGYTF
-,TRBJ1-3,TRBV29-1,-,TGCAGCGTTGAGACCAGGGGCTCTGGAAACACCATATATTTT,CSVETRGSGNTIYF
-,TRBJ2-1,TRBV5-1,-,TGCGCCAGCAGCTTGTCTGGGACTTCAAACAATGAGCAGTTCTTC,CASSLSGTSNNEQFF
TRBD2,TRBJ2-3,TRBV20-1,-,TGCAGTGCTAGAGGCGGGAGGGCCAGAGATACGCAGTATTTT,CSARGGRARDTQYF
TRBD1,TRBJ2-7,TRBV5-1,-,TGCGCCAGCAGCTCGGGACAGGGCCCTCTCTACGAGCAGTACTTC,CASSSGQGPLYEQYF
TRBD2,TRBJ2-7,TRBV5-6,-,TGTGCCAGCAGCTCCGGGACTAGCGGGAGCGAGCAGTACTTC,CASSSGTSGSEQYF
-,TRBJ2-7,TRBV2,-,TGTGCCAGCAGTGAAAGGACTGTACACTTC,CASSERTVHF
TRBD1,TRBJ2-1,TRBV27,once,TGTGCCAGCAGTTTACTACCTGGGACAGTCCGGCATGAGCAGTTCTTC,CASSLLPGTVRHEQFF
TRBD2,TRBJ2-1,TRBV5-1,-,TGCGCCAGCAGCTTGGAACTAGCGGGCTACAATGAGCAGTTCTTC,CASSLELAGYNEQFF